The T cell receptor (beta chain) under discussion was sequenced for a study of T cells in Graves' hyperthyroidism and ophthalmopathy. TCR beta CDR3 sequences were amplified from RNA transcripts. The TCR CDR3 was amplified in a first-round RT-PCR using the HTBI primer set. TCRdb called the multiplex PCR reads again in MiXCR, with one record for every CDR3 protein. The sample comprises around 350,000 distinct CDR3 sequences, about 15% of which are singletons, and about 20% rests with the top ten. Each diagnosis was grounded in clinical symptoms, serum thyroxine and TRAb, thyroid ultrasound, and orbital computed tomography. The authors took PBMCs from roughly 9.7 ml fresh peripheral blood. The length of the CDR3 is 16 residues. CDR1 and CDR2 (germline): MNHNS, SASEGT. Trimming shortened V by 7 bases and J by 3 bases, and 19 bases separated the two germline ends. This clonotype was picked up many times.

This sequence joins TRBV6-1 and TRBJ1-5, with D perhaps TRBD1 (6 bases). This receptor was identified in a woman aged 25 to 39 with Graves' ophthalmopathy. Sequencing was performed on blood. CDR3 nucleotides: TGTGCCAGCACCAAGATGACAGGACCTTACAATCAGCCCCAGCATTTT. Its protein is CASTKMTGPYNQPQHF.